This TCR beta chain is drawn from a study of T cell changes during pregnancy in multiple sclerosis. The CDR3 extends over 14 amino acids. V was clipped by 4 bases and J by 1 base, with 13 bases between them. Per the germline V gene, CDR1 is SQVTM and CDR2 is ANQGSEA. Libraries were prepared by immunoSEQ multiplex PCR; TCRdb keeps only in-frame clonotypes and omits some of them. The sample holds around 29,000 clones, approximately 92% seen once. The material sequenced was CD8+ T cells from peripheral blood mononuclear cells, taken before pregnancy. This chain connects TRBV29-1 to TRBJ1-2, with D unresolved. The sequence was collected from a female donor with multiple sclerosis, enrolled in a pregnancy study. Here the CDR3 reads CSVGPPGYNYGYTF. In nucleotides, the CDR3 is TGCAGCGTTGGACCCCCGGGATATAACTATGGCTACACCTTC.